There are many counts of the clone carrying this TCR beta chain. Its cognate antigen is unknown. This CDR3 contains 11 residues. The germline V and J ends were trimmed by 1 base and 1 base, with 1 base remaining between them. CDR1 SQVTM and CDR2 ANQGSEA come from the germline V gene. The sample originates from a study of T cells after yellow fever vaccination. Study observations and caveats: Reappearance after the booster was seen for most primary-vaccination clones, at about 95% CD4 and around 90% CD8.

Synthesis of TCR cDNA relied on 5'RACE template switching, which attached a universal primer site and UMIs. From the 5' RACE reads, TCRdb called clonotypes with MiXCR, one entry per CDR3 protein. The repertoire holds 200,000 to 250,000 distinct CDR3 sequences, with about 7% as singletons. The chain couples TRBV29-1 to TRBJ2-5; D is unresolved. The sequence came from a man aged 25-40 years who received the YFV17D yellow fever vaccine. The starting material was CD4+ T cells sorted from PBMCs, obtained 15 days after the yellow fever booster vaccination. The CDR3 is CSVEVQETQYF. DNA for the CDR3: TGCAGCGTTGAAGTCCAAGAGACCCAGTACTTC.